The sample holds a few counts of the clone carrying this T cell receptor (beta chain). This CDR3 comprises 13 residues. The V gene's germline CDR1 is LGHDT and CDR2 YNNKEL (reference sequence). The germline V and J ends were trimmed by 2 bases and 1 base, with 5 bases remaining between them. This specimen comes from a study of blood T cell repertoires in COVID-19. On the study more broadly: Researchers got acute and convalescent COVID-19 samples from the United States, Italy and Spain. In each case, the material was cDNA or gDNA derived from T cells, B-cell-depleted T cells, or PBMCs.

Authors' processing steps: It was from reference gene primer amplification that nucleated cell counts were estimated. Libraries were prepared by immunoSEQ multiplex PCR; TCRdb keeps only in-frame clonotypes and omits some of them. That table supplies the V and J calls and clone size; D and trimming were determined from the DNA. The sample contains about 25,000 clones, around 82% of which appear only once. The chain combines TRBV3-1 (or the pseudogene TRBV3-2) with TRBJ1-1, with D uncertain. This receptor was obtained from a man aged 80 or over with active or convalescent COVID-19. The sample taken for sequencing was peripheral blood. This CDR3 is CASSQQANTEAFF. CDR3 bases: TGTGCCAGCAGCCAACAGGCGAACACTGAAGCTTTCTTT.